This section outlines one T cell receptor (beta chain) sequence together with its context. Its antigen remains unknown. The sample is drawn from a study of graft-versus-host responses after intestinal transplantation. Study overall: Every one of the recipients received anti-thymocyte globulin induction and afterwards took tacrolimus and steroids for about 3 years.

This CDR3 is 13 amino acids long. Trimming removed 4 bases from V and 2 bases from J, with 10 bases in between. Germline CDR1 SGDLS, CDR2 YYNGEE. Repertoires were generated with immunoSEQ multiplex PCR, while TCRdb's copy carries only in-frame clones and drops some. The sample contains roughly 120,000 clones, 90% to 95% of which appear only once. The material was unstimulated CD4+ T cells sorted from spleen or lymph node cells, obtained before intestinal transplant. The clonotype was recovered from a human donor who received an intestinal transplant. The J gene is TRBJ2-7, the V gene TRBV9; D gene uncertain. The CDR3 region is CASSPWGPYEQYF. The CDR3 nucleotides read TGTGCCAGCAGCCCATGGGGTCCCTACGAGCAGTACTTC.